The 22 T cell receptor beta chains below were found in one sample sequenced in a study of breast tumors, draining lymph nodes, adjacent tissues. Each CDR3 protein gets one entry after TCRdb re-called the multiplex PCR reads with MiXCR. The sample lists roughly 20,000 distinct CDR3 sequences; 41% were seen once. The sample taken for sequencing was breast tumor tissue. Every receptor here comes from a female donor with breast cancer. Some clones in this sample may be carry-over from other donors' samples.

The rearrangement uses TRBV14 and TRBJ2-3; no clear D gene. V was shortened by 0 bases and J by 7 bases, with 14 bases between the two germline ends. The CDR3 covers 15 residues. Per the germline V gene, CDR1 is SGHDN and CDR2 is FVKESK. CDR3 sequence (DNA): TGTGCCAGCAGCCAAGATCTCGGGTTGGAGTATACGCAGTATTTT. This translates into CASSQDLGLEYTQYF.

This clonotype was found a few times. The chain links TRBV13 to TRBJ2-1, with a tentative D call TRBD2 (5 bases). Germline values: CDR1 PRHDT, CDR2 FYEKMQ (reference sequence). The CDR3 has 15 residues. The V end lost 5 bases, the J end lost 5 bases, and 16 bases lay between the germline ends. CDR3 sequence reads: CASSASTLEDNEQFF. The CDR3 nucleotides are TGTGCCAGCAGCGCAAGTACACTAGAGGACAATGAGCAGTTCTTC.

In its sample, this clonotype was seen many times. This chain connects TRBV9 to TRBJ2-2, with 7 bases aligning to TRBD2. CDR3 length: 16 amino acids. The germline V gene has CDR1 SGDLS and CDR2 YYNGEE. V shed 1 base and J 4 bases; nucleotides not matched to a gene: 7. CDR3 sequence (DNA): TGTGCCAGCAGCGTAACGGCGGGAGAGGGCACCGGGGAGCTGTTTTTT. This translates into CASSVTAGEGTGELFF.

The CDR3 coding sequence is TGTGCCAGCAGCCTAGGCGTTTGGGAGACCGGGGAGCTGTTTTTT. This translates into CASSLGVWETGELFF. V is TRBV7-9 and J is TRBJ2-2; TRBD2 might be the D (5 bases). CDR3 length equals 15 residues. Trimming removed 5 bases at V and 5 bases at J, with 15 bases between. CDR1 SEHNR and CDR2 FQNEAQ come from the germline V gene (reference sequence).

About this clonotype: A read error may produce the germline difference seen at one junction end. The J gene is TRBJ2-7, the V gene TRBV6-6; D might be TRBD2 (6 bases). Germline CDR1 MNHNY, CDR2 SVGAGI (reference sequence). The length of the CDR3 is 13 residues. The CDR3 loop reads CASTSGGIYEQCF. Written as DNA, the CDR3 is TGTGCCAGCACCTCCGGCGGGATCTACGAGCAGTGCTTC.

This chain connects TRBV29-1 to TRBJ1-1; D possibly corresponds to TRBD1 (5 bases). Germline V gene sequence: CDR1 SQVTM, CDR2 ANQGSEA. This CDR3 has 14 residues. V was shortened by 5 bases and J by 8 bases, with 21 bases between the two germline ends. The CDR3 spells CSVSDPGRLLEAFF. CDR3 coding DNA: TGCAGCGTTTCCGACCCAGGGCGACTCTTGGAAGCTTTCTTT.

This chain uses TRBV20-1 with TRBJ1-2; a possible D gene is TRBD1 (5 bases). This CDR3 contains 15 residues. The V gene's germline CDR1 is DFQATT and CDR2 SNEGSKA (reference sequence). Trimming removed 0 bases from V and 0 bases from J, with 11 bases in between. Here the CDR3 reads CSARELQASNYGYTF. For the CDR3, the DNA is TGCAGTGCTAGAGAATTACAGGCTTCTAACTATGGCTACACCTTC.

The rearrangement uses TRBV28 and TRBJ2-1; 9 nucleotides line up with TRBD2. The junction had 2 bases not matched to a gene; V was cut back by 1 base and J by 4 bases. The CDR3 has 15 amino acids. Germline V CDR1 and CDR2: MDHEN, SYDVKM. CDR3 bases: TGTGCCAGCAGTTTATCTAGCGGGAAGTACAATGAGCAGTTCTTC. Amino acids: CASSLSSGKYNEQFF.

The chain is built from TRBV14 and TRBJ1-3, with 9 bases that match TRBD1. This CDR3 contains 15 residues. The germline V gene encodes CDR1 SGHDN and CDR2 FVKESK. V was pared by 4 bases and J by 4 bases, with 5 bases of the junction left unmatched. The CDR3 is CASSPYRGPGNTIYF. The CDR3 DNA follows: TGTGCCAGCAGCCCCTACAGGGGGCCCGGAAACACCATATATTTT.

The J gene is TRBJ2-7, the V gene TRBV15, with D unresolved. Trimming took 6 bases from V and 0 from J, leaving 9 bases between them. The CDR3 totals 13 residues. Germline V gene lookup returns CDR1 LNHNV and CDR2 YYDKDF (reference sequence). CDR3 DNA: TGTGCCACCAGTGATTCAGCCTCCTACGAGCAGTACTTC. Protein sequence: CATSDSASYEQYF.

This clonotype was seen repeatedly, ten times or more. V gene TRBV2 combines with J gene TRBJ1-3, with TRBD1 matching over 7 bases. Losses at the gene ends were 6 bases for V and 4 bases for J; bases not matched to a gene: 12. The CDR3 has 16 amino acids. Germline V gene data show CDR1 as SNHLY and CDR2 as FYNNEI. The CDR3 region has the DNA TGTGCCAGCAGAGGATCAGGGGGACTAACAGGAAACACCATATATTTT. Residues: CASRGSGGLTGNTIYF.

CDR3 region: CASSLIQDVYYGYTF. The CDR3 coding sequence is TGTGCCAGCAGCTTAATACAGGATGTTTACTATGGCTACACCTTC. This chain joins TRBV7-8 and TRBJ1-2; D perhaps matches TRBD1 (5 bases). CDR1 SGHVS and CDR2 FQNEAQ come from the germline V gene. The germline V and J ends were trimmed by 2 bases and 3 bases, with 13 bases remaining between them. This CDR3 has 15 amino acids. The variable domain in full, completed from reference TRBV7-8 and TRBJ1-2, reads GAGVSQSPRYKVAKRGQDVALRCDPISGHVSLFWYQQALGQGPEFLTYFQNEAQLDKSGLPSDRFFAERPEGSVSTLKIQRTQQEDSAVYLCASSLIQDVYYGYTFGSGTRLTVV.

Judged by abundance, this clonotype is hyperexpanded. The chain is built from TRBV5-1 and TRBJ2-7; D ambiguous. V lost 5 bases to trimming and J lost 3 bases, with 12 bases between them. This CDR3 contains 13 residues. Germline CDR1 SGHRS, CDR2 YFSETQ. The CDR3 reads CASRFEPYYEQYF. CDR3 coding DNA: TGCGCCAGCAGATTCGAACCTTACTACGAGCAGTACTTC.

This clonotype was detected ten times or more. The chain recombines TRBV2 with TRBJ1-2; D is perhaps TRBD1 (6 bases). Trimming removed 0 bases at V and 2 bases at J, with 7 bases between. This CDR3 has 14 amino acids. CDR1 is SNHLY, CDR2 FYNNEI, per germline. The CDR3 here is CASSEAGANYGYTF. CDR3 DNA sequence: TGTGCCAGCAGTGAAGCGGGGGCAAACTATGGCTACACCTTC.

The CDR3 here is CASSLGQGRSGNTIYF. In DNA, the CDR3 is TGTGCCAGCAGCCTAGGACAGGGGCGCTCTGGAAACACCATATATTTT. This chain connects TRBV5-6 to TRBJ1-3, with 9 bases identical to TRBD1. The germline V gene has CDR1 SGHDT and CDR2 YYEEEE. The CDR3 runs to 16 residues. The V segment lost 4 bases and the J segment 0 bases; nucleotides outside the gene matches: 5.

At least ten counts were recorded for this clonotype. The chain links TRBV24-1 to TRBJ2-1, with D unresolved. Between the trimmed V and J ends, which lost 4 bases and 10 bases, there was a span of 13 bases. The CDR3 is made up of 13 amino acids. The germline V gene encodes CDR1 KGHDR and CDR2 SFDVKD. The CDR3 is CATSEPNSGEQFF. CDR3 bases: TGTGCCACCAGTGAGCCTAACTCTGGGGAGCAGTTCTTC.

This clonotype came up many times. The chain employs TRBV9 and TRBJ1-2; D is perhaps TRBD1 (5 bases). The CDR3 spans 16 residues. Germline V lookup: CDR1 SGDLS, CDR2 YYNGEE. V shed 0 bases and J shed 7 bases, with 19 bases lying between them. Here the CDR3 DNA reads TGTGCCAGCAGCGTAGCGTCAGGGCCTTTTATAGGTGGCTACACCTTC. Its translation: CASSVASGPFIGGYTF.

This clonotype was recorded at least ten times. The chain links TRBV20-1 to TRBJ1-5, with 8 bases lining up with TRBD1. Trimming at V came to 5 bases and at J to 0 bases, leaving 3 bases not matched to a gene. The CDR3 has 14 residues. Per the germline V gene, CDR1 is DFQATT and CDR2 is SNEGSKA (reference sequence). The CDR3 loop reads CSAPTGVSNQPQHF. The CDR3 DNA reads as TGCAGTGCTCCGACAGGGGTTAGCAATCAGCCCCAGCATTTT.

This clonotype was observed a few times. This chain connects TRBV6-5 to TRBJ2-1; 12 bases align to TRBD2. Germline trimming cut 0 bases from V and 6 bases from J; bases unmatched to any gene: 6. The germline gives CDR1 MNHEY, CDR2 SVGAGI. CDR3 length: 17 residues. The CDR3 DNA sequence: TGTGCCAGCAGTTACTCCCCGACTAGCGGGAGAGGCAATGAGCAGTTCTTC. Residues: CASSYSPTSGRGNEQFF.

In its sample, this clonotype was seen many times. V and J are TRBV30 and TRBJ1-5; D unclear. The CDR3 consists of 13 residues. Germline CDR1 reads GTSNPN; CDR2 reads SVGIG (reference sequence). V gave up 1 base and J gave up 0 bases, with 4 bases separating them. The CDR3 reads CAWSETSNQPQHF. In DNA, the CDR3 is TGTGCCTGGAGTGAAACTAGCAATCAGCCCCAGCATTTT.

This clonotype was recorded at least ten times. The genes are TRBV15 and TRBJ2-7; D call uncertain. CDR3 size: 14 residues. CDR1 is LNHNV, CDR2 YYDKDF, per germline (reference sequence). Trimming took off 2 bases at V and 4 bases at J, with 12 bases between the two ends. This chain's CDR3 is CATSRHTTGYEQYF. In DNA, the CDR3 is TGTGCCACCAGCAGACACACAACCGGGTACGAGCAGTACTTC.

This clonotype counts as medium-sized (0.01 to 0.1%). This chain joins TRBV5-1 and TRBJ2-5; possible D gene TRBD2, 6 bases. Trimming removed 4 bases at V and 6 bases at J, with 16 bases between. Germline-derived CDR1 and CDR2 are SGHRS and YFSETQ. This CDR3 region has 14 residues. CDR3 loop: CASSQGTVGQTQYF. CDR3 bases: TGCGCCAGCAGCCAAGGGACTGTCGGGCAGACCCAGTACTTC.